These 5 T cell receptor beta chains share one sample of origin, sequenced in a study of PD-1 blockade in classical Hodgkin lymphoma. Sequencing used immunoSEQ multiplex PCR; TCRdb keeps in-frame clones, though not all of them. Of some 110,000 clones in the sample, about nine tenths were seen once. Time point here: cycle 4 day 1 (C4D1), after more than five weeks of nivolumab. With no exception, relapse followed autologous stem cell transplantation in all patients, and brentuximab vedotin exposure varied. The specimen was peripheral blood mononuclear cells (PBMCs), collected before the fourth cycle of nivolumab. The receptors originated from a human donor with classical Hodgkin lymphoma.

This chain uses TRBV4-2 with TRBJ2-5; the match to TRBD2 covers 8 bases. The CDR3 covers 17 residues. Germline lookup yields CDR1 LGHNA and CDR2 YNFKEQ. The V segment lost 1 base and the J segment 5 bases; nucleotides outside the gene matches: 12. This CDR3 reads CASSQALDGRGWETQYF. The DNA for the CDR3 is TGTGCCAGCAGCCAAGCCCTGGACGGGAGGGGGTGGGAGACCCAGTACTTC.

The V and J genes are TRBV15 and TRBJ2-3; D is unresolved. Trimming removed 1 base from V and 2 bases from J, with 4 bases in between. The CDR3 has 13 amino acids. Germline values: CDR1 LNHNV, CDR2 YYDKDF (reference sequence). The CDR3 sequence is CATSRAHTDTQYF. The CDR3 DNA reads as TGTGCCACCAGCAGAGCCCACACAGATACGCAGTATTTT.

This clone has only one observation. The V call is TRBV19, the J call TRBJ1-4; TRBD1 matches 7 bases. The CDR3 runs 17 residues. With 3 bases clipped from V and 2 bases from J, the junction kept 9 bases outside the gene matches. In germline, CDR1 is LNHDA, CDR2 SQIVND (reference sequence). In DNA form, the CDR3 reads TGTGCCAGTAGTATTACGACAGGGCTAGTGACTAATGAAAAACTGTTTTTT. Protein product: CASSITTGLVTNEKLFF.

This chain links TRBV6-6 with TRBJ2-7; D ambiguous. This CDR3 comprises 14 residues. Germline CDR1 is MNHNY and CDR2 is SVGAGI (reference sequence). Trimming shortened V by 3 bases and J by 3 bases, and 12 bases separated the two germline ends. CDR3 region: CASSYLPRHYEQYF. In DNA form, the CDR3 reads TGTGCCAGCAGTTATCTCCCCAGACACTACGAGCAGTACTTC.

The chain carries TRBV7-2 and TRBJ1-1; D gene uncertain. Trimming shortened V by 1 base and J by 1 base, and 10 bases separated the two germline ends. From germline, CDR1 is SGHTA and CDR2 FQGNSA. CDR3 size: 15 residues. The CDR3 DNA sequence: TGTGCCAGCAGCTTAGAGTCAGTCACGAACACTGAAGCTTTCTTT. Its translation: CASSLESVTNTEAFF.